The T cell receptor beta chain described here comes from a study of blood T cell repertoires in COVID-19. Study information: Both acute and convalescent COVID-19 samples were obtained from the United States, Italy and Spain. Nucleic acid was either cDNA or gDNA, and it came from T cells, B-cell-depleted T cells, or PBMCs.

Authors' data handling: Amplification with reference gene primers provided the estimates of nucleated cell counts. Generated by immunoSEQ multiplex PCR, the TCRdb table keeps only in-frame clones and is missing some. That table furnishes V, J and clone size, whereas the DNA furnished D and trimming. Of around 290,000 clones listed, around nine tenths are singletons. V lost 1 base, J lost 5 bases, and 14 bases lay in between. The CDR3 runs 15 residues. Germline CDR1 reads SGHVS; CDR2 reads FQNEAQ. Input material: peripheral blood. This chain uses TRBV7-8 with TRBJ1-1, with D unclear. This TCR came from a man in his forties or fifties with acute or convalescent COVID-19. The CDR3 DNA follows: TGTGCCAGCAGCTTAGGAGGCAGTCGAAGGACTGAAGCTTTCTTT. Amino acid sequence: CASSLGGSRRTEAFF.